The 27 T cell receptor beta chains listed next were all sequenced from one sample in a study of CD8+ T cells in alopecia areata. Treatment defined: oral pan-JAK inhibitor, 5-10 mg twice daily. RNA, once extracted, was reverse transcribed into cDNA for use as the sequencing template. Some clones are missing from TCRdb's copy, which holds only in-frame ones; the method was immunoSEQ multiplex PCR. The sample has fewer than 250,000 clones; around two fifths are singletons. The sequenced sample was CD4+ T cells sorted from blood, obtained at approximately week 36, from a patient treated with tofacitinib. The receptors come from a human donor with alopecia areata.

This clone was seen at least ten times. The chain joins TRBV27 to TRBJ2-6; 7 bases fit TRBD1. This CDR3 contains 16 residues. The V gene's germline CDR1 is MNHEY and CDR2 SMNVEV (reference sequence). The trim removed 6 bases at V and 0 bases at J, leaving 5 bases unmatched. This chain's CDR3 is CASSRDSYSGANVLTF. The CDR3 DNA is TGTGCCAGCAGCCGGGACAGCTACTCTGGGGCCAACGTCCTGACTTTC.

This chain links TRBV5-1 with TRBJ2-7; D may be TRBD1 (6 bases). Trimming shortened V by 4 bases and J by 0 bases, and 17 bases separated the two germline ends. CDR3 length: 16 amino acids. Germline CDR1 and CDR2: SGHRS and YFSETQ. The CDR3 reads CASSVRDTGTSYEQYF. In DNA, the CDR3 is TGCGCCAGCAGCGTCCGGGACACCGGTACCTCCTACGAGCAGTACTTC.

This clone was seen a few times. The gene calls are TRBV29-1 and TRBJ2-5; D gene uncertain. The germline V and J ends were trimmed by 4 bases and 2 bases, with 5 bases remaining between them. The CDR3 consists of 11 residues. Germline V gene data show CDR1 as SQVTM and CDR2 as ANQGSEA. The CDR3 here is CSVGPQETQYF. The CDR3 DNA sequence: TGCAGCGTTGGCCCGCAAGAGACCCAGTACTTC.

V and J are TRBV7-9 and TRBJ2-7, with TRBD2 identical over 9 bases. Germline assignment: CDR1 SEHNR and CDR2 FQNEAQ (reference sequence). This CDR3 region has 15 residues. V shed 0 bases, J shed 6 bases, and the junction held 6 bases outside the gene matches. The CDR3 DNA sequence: TGTGCCAGCAGCTTAGCGGGGACTAGCTTCGCCGAGCAGTACTTC. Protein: CASSLAGTSFAEQYF. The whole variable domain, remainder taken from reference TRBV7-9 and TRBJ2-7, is DTGVSQNPRHKITKRGQNVTFRCDPISEHNRLYWYRQTLGQGPEFLTYFQNEAQLEKSRLLSDRFSAERPKGSFSTLEIQRTEQGDSAMYLCASSLAGTSFAEQYFGPGTRLTVT.

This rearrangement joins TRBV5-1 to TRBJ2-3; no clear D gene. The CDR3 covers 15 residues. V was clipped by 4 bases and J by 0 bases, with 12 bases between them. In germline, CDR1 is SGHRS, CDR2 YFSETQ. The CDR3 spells CASSPTRASTDTQYF. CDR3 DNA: TGCGCCAGCAGCCCAACCCGCGCCAGCACAGATACGCAGTATTTT. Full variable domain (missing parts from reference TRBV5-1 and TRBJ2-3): KAGVTQTPRYLIKTRGQQVTLSCSPISGHRSVSWYQQTPGQGLQFLFEYFSETQRNKGNFPGRFSGRQFSNSRSEMNVSTLELGDSALYLCASSPTRASTDTQYFGPGTRLTVL.

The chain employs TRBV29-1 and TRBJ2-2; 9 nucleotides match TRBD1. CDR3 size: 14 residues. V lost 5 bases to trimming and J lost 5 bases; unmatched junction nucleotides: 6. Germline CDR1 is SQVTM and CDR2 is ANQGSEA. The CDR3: CSVPGTGRTGELFF. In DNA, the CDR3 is TGCAGCGTTCCCGGGACAGGGCGGACCGGGGAGCTGTTTTTT.

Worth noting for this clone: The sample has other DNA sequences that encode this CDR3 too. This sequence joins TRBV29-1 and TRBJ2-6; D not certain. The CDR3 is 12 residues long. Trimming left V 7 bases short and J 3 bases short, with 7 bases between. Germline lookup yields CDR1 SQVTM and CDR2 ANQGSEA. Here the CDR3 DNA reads TGCAGCGGGGGTAGTGGGGCCAACGTCCTGACTTTC. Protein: CSGGSGANVLTF.

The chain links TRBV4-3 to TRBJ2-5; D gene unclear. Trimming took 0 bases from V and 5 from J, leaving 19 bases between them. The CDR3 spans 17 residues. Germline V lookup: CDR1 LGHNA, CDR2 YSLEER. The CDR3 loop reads CASSQEPRSLGGETQYF. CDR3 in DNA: TGCGCCAGCAGCCAAGAACCCCGTTCTCTAGGTGGGGAGACCCAGTACTTC.

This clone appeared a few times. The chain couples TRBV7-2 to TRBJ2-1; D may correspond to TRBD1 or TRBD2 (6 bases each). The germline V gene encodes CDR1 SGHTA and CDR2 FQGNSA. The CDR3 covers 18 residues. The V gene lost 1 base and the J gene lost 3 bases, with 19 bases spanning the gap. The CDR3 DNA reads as TGTGCCAGCAGCTTAGAAATTTTCAGGGGCGGGATCTACAATGAGCAGTTCTTC. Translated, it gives CASSLEIFRGGIYNEQFF.

CDR3 residues: CSVGTGSYGYTF. CDR3 sequence (DNA): TGCAGCGTGGGGACAGGGAGCTATGGCTACACCTTC. This sequence joins TRBV29-1 and TRBJ1-2; TRBD1 matches 9 bases. The V gene's germline CDR1 is SQVTM and CDR2 ANQGSEA. This CDR3 comprises 12 residues. Trimming removed 6 bases from V and 4 bases from J; junction bases left unmatched: 3.

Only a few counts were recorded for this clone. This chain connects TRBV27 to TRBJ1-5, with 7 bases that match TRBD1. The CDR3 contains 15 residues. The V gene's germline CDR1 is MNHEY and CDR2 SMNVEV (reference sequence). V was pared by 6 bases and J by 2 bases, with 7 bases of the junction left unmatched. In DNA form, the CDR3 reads TGTGCCAGCAGCTGGGGGGGGACAGGCAATCAGCCCCAGCATTTT. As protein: CASSWGGTGNQPQHF.

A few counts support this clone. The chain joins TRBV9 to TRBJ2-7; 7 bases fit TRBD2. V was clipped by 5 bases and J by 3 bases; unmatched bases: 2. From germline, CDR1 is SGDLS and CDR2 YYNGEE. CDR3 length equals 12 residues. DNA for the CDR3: TGTGCCAGCAGGGGGGAGGGCTACGAGCAGTACTTC. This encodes CASRGEGYEQYF. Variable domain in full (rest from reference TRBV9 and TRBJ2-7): DSGVTQTPKHLITATGQRVTLRCSPRSGDLSVYWYQQSLDQGLQFLIQYYNGEERAKGNILERFSAQQFPDLHSELNLSSLELGDSALYFCASRGEGYEQYFGPGTRLTVT.

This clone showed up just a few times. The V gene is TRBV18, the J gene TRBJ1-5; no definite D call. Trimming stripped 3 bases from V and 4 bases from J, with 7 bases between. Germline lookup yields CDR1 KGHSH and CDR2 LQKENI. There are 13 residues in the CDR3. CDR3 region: CASSPSINQPQHF. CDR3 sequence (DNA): TGTGCCAGCTCACCCTCGATAAATCAGCCCCAGCATTTT.

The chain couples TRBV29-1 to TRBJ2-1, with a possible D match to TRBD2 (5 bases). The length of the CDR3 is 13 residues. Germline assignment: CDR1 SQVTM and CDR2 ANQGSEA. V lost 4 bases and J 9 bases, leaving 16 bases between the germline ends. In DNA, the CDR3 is TGCAGCGTTGGTGTACGGGGATCGGGTGAGCAGTTCTTC. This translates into CSVGVRGSGEQFF.

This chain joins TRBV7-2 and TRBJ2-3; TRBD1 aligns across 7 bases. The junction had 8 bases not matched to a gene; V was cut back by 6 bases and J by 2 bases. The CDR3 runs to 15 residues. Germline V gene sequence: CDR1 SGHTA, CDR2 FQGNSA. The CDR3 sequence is CASRSVGTVTDTQYF. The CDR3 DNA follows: TGTGCCAGCAGATCCGTGGGGACAGTCACAGATACGCAGTATTTT. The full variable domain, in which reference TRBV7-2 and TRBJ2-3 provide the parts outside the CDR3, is GAGVSQSPSNKVTEKGKDVELRCDPISGHTALYWYRQSLGQGLEFLIYFQGNSAPDKSGLPSDRFSAERTGGSVSTLTIQRTQQEDSAVYLCASRSVGTVTDTQYFGPGTRLTVL.

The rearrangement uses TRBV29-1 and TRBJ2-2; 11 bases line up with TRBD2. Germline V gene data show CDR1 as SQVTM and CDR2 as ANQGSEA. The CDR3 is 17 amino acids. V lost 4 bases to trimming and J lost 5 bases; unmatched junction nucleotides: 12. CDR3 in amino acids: CSVVGTSGSGGTGELFF. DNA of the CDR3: TGCAGCGTTGTAGGGACTAGCGGTTCCGGGGGAACCGGGGAGCTGTTTTTT.

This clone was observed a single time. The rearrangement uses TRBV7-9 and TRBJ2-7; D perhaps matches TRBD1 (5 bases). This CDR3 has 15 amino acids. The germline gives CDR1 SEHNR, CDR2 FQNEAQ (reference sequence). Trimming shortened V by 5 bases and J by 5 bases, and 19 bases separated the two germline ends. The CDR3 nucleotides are TGTGCCAGCAGCAACTCCGACAGACGCAGTAACGAGCAGTACTTC. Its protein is CASSNSDRRSNEQYF.

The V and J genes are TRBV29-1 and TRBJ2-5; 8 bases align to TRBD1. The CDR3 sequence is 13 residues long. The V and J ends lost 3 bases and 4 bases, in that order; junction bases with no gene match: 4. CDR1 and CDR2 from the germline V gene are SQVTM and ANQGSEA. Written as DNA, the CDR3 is TGCAGCGTTGACTCAGGGGGCAGAGAGACCCAGTACTTC. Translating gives CSVDSGGRETQYF. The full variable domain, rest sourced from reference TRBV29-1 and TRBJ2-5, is SAVISQKPSRDICQRGTSLTIQCQVDSQVTMMFWYRQQPGQSLTLIATANQGSEATYESGFVIDKFPISRPNLTFSTLTVSNMSPEDSSIYLCSVDSGGRETQYFGPGTRLLVL.

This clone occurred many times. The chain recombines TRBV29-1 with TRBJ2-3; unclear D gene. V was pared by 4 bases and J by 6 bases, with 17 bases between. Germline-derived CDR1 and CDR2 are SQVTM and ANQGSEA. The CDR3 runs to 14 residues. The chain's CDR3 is CSVVVGLGMDTQYF. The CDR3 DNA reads TGCAGCGTTGTGGTGGGTCTAGGGATGGATACGCAGTATTTT.

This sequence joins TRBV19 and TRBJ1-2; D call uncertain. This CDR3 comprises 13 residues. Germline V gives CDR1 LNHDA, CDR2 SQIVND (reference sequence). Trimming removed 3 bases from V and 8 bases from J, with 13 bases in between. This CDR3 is CASSIDRLLGYTF. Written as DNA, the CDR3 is TGTGCCAGTAGTATCGACCGACTACTGGGCTACACCTTC.

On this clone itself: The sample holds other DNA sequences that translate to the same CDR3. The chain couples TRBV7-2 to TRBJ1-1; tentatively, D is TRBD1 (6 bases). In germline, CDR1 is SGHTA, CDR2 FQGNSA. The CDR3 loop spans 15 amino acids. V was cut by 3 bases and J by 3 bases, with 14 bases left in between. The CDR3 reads CASSLTTGPDTEAFF. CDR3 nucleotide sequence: TGTGCCAGCAGCTTGACGACAGGACCCGACACTGAAGCTTTCTTT.

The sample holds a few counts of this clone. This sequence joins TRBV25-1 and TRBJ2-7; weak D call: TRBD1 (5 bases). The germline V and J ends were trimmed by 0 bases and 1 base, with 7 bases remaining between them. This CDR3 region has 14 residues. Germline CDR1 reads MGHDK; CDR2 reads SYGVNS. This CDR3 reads CASSEYYRSYEQYF. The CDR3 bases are TGTGCCAGCAGTGAATACTACAGGTCCTACGAGCAGTACTTC.

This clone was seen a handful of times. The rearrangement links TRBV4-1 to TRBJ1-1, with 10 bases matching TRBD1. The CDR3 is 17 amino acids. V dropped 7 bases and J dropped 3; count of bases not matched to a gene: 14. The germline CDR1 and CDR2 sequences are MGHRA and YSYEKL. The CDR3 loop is CASTKGQGSNLDTEAFF. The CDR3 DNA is TGCGCCAGCACCAAGGGACAGGGGAGTAATCTGGACACTGAAGCTTTCTTT.

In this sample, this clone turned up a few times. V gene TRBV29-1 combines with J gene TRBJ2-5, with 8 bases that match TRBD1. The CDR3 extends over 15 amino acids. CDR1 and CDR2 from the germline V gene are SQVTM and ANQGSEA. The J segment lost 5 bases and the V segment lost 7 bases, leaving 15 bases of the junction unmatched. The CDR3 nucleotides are TGCAGCGCCGGGACAGGAGGTAGCTTGTTGGAGACCCAGTACTTC. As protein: CSAGTGGSLLETQYF.

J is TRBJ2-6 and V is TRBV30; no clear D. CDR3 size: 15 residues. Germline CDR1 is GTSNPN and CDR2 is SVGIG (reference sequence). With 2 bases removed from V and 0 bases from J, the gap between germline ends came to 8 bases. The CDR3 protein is CAWSRRLSGANVLTF. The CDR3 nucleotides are TGTGCCTGGAGTCGACGTCTCTCTGGGGCCAACGTCCTGACTTTC.

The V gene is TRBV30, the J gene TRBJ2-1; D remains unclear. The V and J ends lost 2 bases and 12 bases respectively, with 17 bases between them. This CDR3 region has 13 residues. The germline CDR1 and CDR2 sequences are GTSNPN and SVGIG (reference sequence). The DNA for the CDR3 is TGTGCCTGGAGTCCCTCGGAAAATAATCCGCAGTTCTTC. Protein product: CAWSPSENNPQFF.

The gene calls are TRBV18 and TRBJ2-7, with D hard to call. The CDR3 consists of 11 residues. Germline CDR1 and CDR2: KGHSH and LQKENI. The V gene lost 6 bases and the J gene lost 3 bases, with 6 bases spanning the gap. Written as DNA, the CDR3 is TGTGCCAGCTCGGAAGACTACGAGCAGTACTTC. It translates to CASSEDYEQYF.